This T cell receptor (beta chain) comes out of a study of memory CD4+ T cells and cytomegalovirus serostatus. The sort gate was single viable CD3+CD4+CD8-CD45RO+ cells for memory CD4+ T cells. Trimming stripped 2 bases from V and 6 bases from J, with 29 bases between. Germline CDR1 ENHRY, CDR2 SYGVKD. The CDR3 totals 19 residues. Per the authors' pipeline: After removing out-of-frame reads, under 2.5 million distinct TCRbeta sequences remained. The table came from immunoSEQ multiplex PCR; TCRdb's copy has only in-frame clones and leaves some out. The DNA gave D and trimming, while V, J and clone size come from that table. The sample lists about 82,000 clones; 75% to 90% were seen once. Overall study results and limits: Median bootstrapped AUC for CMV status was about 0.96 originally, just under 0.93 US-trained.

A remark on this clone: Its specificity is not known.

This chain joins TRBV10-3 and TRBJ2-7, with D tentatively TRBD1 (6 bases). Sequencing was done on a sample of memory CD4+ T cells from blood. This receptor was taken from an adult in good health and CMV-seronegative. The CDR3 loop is CAISEPVLGLQGYGAEQYF. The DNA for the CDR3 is TGTGCCATCAGTGAGCCGGTTCTAGGGCTACAGGGCTATGGTGCCGAGCAGTACTTC.